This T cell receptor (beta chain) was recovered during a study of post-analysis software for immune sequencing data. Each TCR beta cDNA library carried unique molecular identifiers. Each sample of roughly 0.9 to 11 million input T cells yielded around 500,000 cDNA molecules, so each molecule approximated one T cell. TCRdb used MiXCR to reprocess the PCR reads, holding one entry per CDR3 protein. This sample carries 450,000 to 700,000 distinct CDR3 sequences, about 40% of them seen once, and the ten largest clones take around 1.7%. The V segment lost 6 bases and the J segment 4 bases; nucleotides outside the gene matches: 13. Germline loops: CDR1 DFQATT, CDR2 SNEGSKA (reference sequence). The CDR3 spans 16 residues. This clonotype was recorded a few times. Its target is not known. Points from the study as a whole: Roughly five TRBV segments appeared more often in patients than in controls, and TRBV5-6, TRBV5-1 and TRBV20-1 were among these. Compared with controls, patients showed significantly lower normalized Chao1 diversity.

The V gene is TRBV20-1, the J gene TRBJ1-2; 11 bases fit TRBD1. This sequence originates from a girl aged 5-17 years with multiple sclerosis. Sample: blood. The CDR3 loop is CSADGTGGARGYGYTF. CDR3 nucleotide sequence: TGCAGTGCGGACGGGACAGGGGGTGCGCGTGGCTATGGCTACACCTTC.